This entry concerns a single T cell receptor (beta chain). The data were obtained in a study of blood T cell repertoires in COVID-19. Generated by immunoSEQ multiplex PCR, the TCRdb table keeps only in-frame clones and is missing some. The sample yields some 460,000 clones, approximately 86% seen once. Sequenced sample: PBMCs or T cells enriched from blood (not recorded which). The clonotype originates from a woman younger than 30 who had recovered from COVID-19.

In nucleotides, the CDR3 is TGTGCCAGCAGCTCCCTGGACATTTACGAGCAGTACTTC. Its protein is CASSSLDIYEQYF. The gene calls are TRBV11-2 and TRBJ2-7, with TRBD1 as a possible D gene (5 bases). The CDR3 extends over 13 amino acids. The germline V and J ends were trimmed by 4 bases and 4 bases, with 11 bases remaining between them. Germline values: CDR1 SGHAT, CDR2 FQNNGV. The whole variable domain, filled in from reference TRBV11-2 and TRBJ2-7, reads EAGVAQSPRYKIIEKRQSVAFWCNPISGHATLYWYQQILGQGPKLLIQFQNNGVVDDSQLPKDRFSAERLKGVDSTLKIQPAKLEDSAVYLCASSSLDIYEQYFGPGTRLTVT.